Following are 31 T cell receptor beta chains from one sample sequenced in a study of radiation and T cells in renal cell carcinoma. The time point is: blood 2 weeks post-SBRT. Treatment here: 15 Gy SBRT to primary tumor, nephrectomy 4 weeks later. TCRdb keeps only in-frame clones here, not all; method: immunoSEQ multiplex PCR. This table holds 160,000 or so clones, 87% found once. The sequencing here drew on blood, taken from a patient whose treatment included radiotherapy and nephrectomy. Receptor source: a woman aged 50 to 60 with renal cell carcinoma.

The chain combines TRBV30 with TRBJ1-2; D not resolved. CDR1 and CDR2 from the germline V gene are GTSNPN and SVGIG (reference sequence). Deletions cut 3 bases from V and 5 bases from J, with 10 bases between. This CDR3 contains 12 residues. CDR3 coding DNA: TGTGCCTGGAGCCGGGCGGTGTATGGCTACACCTTC. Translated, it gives CAWSRAVYGYTF.

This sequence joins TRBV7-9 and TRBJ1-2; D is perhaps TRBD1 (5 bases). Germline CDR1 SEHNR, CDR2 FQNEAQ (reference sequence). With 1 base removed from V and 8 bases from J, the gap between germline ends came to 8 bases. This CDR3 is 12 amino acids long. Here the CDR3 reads CASSLEGWGYTF. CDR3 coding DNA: TGTGCCAGCAGCTTAGAGGGGTGGGGCTACACCTTC.

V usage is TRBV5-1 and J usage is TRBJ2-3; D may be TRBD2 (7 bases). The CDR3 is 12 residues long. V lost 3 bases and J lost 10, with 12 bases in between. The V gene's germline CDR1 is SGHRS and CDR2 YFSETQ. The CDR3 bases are TGCGCCAGCAGCTACCCCGGGGGGCCGCAGTATTTT. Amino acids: CASSYPGGPQYF.

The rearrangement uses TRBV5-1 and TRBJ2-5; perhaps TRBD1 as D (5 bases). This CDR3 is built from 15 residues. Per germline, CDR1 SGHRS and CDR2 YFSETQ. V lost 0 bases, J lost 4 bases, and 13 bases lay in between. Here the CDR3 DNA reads TGCGCCAGCAGCTTGGCCAGGGCAGATCCAGAGACCCAGTACTTC. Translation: CASSLARADPETQYF.

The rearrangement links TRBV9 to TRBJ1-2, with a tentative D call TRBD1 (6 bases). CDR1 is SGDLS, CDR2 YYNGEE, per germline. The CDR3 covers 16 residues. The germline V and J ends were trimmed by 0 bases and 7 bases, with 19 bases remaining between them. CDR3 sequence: CASSVAERQGYIGYTF. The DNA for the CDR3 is TGTGCCAGCAGCGTAGCTGAACGGCAGGGGTATATTGGCTACACCTTC.

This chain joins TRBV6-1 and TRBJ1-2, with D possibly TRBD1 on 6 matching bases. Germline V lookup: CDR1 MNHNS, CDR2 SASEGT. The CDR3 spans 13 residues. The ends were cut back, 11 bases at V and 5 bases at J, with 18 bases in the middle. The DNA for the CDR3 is TGTGCCTCCCAGGGGTATGGAGTGTATGGCTACACCTTC. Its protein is CASQGYGVYGYTF.

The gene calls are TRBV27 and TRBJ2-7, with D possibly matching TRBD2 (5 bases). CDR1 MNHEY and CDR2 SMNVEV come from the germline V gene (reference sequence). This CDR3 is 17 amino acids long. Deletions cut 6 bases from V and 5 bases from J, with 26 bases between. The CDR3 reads CASSPVFVATRANEQYF. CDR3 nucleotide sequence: TGTGCCAGCAGCCCCGTGTTTGTTGCCACTAGAGCTAACGAGCAGTACTTC.

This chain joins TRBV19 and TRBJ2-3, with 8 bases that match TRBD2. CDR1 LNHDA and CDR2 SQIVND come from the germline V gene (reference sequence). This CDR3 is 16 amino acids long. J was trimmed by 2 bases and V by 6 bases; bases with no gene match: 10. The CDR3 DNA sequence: TGTGCCAGTAGAAAAGGGGGACTAGGAGACACAGATACGCAGTATTTT. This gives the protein CASRKGGLGDTDTQYF.

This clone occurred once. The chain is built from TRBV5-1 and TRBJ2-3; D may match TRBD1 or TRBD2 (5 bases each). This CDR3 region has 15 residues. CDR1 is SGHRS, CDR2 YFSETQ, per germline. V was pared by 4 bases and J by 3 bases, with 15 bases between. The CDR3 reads CASSGARGLTDTQYF. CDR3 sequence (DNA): TGCGCCAGCAGCGGGGCACGGGGTCTGACAGATACGCAGTATTTT.

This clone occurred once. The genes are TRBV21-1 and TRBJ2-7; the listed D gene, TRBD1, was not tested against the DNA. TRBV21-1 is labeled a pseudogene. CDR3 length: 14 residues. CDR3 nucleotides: TGTGCCAGCAGTCGGACAGGGGGAACCTACGAGCAGTACTTC. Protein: CASSRTGGTYEQYF.

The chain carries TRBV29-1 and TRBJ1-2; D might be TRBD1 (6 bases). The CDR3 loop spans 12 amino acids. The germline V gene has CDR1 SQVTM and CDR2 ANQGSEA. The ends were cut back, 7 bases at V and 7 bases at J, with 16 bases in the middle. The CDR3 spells CSGQTGGGGYTF. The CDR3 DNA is TGCAGCGGCCAGACAGGCGGAGGTGGCTACACCTTC.

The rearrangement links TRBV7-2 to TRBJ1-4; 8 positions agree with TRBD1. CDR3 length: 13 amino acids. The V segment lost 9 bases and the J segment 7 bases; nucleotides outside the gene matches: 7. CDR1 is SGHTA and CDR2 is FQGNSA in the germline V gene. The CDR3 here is CASSGQGGEKLFF. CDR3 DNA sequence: TGTGCCAGTAGTGGACAGGGCGGTGAAAAACTGTTTTTT. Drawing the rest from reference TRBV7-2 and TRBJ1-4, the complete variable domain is GAGVSQSPSNKVTEKGKDVELRCDPISGHTALYWYRQSLGQGLEFLIYFQGNSAPDKSGLPSDRFSAERTGGSVSTLTIQRTQQEDSAVYLCASSGQGGEKLFFGSGTQLSVL.

CDR3: CASSMGTLINEAFF. The CDR3 DNA reads TGTGCCAGTAGTATGGGGACACTAATTAACGAAGCTTTCTTT. J is TRBJ1-1 and V is TRBV19, with D maybe TRBD1 (6 bases). V lost 3 bases and J lost 8, with 16 bases in between. This CDR3 is 14 amino acids long. CDR1 LNHDA and CDR2 SQIVND come from the germline V gene (reference sequence).

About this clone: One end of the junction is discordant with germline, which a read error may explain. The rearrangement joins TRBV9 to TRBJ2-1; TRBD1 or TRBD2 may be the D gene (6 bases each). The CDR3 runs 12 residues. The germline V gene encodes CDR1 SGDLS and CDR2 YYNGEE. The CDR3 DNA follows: TGTGCCAGCAACGTAGAGGGGGGTGAGCAGTTCTTC. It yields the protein CASNVEGGEQFF.

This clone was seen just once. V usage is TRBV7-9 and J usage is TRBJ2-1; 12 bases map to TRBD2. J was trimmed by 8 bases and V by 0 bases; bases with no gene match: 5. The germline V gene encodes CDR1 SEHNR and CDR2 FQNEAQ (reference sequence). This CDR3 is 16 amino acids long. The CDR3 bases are TGTGCCAGCAGCTTAGCCACTAGCGGGGGGAACGATGAGCAGTTCTTC. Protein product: CASSLATSGGNDEQFF. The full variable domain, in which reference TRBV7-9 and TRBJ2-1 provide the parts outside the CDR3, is DTGVSQNPRHKITKRGQNVTFRCDPISEHNRLYWYRQTLGQGPEFLTYFQNEAQLEKSRLLSDRFSAERPKGSFSTLEIQRTEQGDSAMYLCASSLATSGGNDEQFFGPGTRLTVL.

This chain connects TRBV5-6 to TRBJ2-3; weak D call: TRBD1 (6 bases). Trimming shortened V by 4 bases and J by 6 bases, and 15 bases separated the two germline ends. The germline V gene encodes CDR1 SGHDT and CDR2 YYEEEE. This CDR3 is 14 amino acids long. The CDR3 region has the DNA TGTGCCAGCAGCCAACACAGGGATGGCGATACGCAGTATTTT. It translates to CASSQHRDGDTQYF.

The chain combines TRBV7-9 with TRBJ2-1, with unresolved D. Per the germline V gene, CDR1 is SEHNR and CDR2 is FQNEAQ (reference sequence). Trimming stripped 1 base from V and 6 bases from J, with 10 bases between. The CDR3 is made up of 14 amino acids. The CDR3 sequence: CASSLGYQGNEQFF. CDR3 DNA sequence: TGTGCCAGCAGCTTAGGTTATCAAGGCAATGAGCAGTTCTTC.

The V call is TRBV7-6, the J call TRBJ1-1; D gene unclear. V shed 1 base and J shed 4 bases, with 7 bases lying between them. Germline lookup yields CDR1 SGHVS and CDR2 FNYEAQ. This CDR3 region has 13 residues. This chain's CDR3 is CASSLGGGTEAFF. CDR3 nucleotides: TGTGCCAGCAGCTTAGGGGGAGGCACTGAAGCTTTCTTT.

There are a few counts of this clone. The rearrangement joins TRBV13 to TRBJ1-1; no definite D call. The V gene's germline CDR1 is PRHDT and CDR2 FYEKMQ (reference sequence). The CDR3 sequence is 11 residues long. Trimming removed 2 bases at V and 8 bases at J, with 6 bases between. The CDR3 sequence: CASSLSGEAFF. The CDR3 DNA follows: TGTGCCAGCAGCTTATCCGGGGAAGCTTTCTTT. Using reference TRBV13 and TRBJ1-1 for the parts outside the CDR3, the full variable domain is AAGVIQSPRHLIKEKRETATLKCYPIPRHDTVYWYQQGPGQDPQFLISFYEKMQSDKGSIPDRFSAQQFSDYHSELNMSSLELGDSALYFCASSLSGEAFFGQGTRLTVV.

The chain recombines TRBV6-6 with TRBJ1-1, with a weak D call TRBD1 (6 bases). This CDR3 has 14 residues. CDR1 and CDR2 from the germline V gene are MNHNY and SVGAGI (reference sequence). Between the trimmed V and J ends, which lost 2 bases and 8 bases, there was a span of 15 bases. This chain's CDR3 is CASSYGPGQGEAFF. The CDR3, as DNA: TGTGCCAGCAGTTACGGCCCAGGCCAGGGGGAAGCTTTCTTT.

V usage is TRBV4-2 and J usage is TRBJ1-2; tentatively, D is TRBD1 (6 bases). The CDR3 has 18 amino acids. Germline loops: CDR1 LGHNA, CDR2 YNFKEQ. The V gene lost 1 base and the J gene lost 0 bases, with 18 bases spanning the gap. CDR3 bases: TGTGCCAGCAGCCAAGGCCCTGGGGGGGCGTCCACTAACTATGGCTACACCTTC. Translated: CASSQGPGGASTNYGYTF.

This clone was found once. CDR3 region: CASSQDYSTDTQYF. Written as DNA, the CDR3 is TGCGCCAGCAGCCAGGACTATTCCACAGATACGCAGTATTTT. The V gene is TRBV4-1, the J gene TRBJ2-3; TRBD2 might be the D (6 bases). V lost 3 bases, J lost 2 bases, and 9 bases lay in between. Germline assignment: CDR1 MGHRA and CDR2 YSYEKL. The CDR3 runs 14 residues.

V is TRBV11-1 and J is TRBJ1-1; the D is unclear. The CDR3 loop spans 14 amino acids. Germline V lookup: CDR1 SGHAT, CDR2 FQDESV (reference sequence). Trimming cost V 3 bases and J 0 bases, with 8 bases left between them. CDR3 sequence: CASSFQRMNTEAFF. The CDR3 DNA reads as TGTGCCAGCAGCTTTCAAAGGATGAACACTGAAGCTTTCTTT. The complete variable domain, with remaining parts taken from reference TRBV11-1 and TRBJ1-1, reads EAEVAQSPRYKITEKSQAVAFWCDPISGHATLYWYRQILGQGPELLVQFQDESVVDDSQLPKDRFSAERLKGVDSTLKIQPAELGDSAMYLCASSFQRMNTEAFFGQGTRLTVV.

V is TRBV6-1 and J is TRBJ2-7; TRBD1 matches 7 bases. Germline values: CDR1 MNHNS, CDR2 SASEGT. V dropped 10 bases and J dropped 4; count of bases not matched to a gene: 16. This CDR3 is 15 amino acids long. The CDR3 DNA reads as TGTGCCACCGTCGAGGGGGCAGGATTCCTTTACGAGCAGTACTTC. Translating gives CATVEGAGFLYEQYF.

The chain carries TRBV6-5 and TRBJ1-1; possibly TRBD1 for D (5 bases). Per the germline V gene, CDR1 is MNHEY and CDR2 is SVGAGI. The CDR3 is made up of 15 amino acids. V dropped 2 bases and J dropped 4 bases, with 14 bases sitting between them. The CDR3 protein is CASSYKGRVGTEAFF. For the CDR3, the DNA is TGTGCCAGCAGTTACAAGGGGCGAGTCGGCACTGAAGCTTTCTTT.

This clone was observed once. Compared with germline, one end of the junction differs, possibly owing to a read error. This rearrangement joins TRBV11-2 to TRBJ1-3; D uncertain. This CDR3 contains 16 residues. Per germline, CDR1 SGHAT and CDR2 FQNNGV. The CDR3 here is CASNLSDIHSGNTIYF. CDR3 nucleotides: TGTGCCAGCAACTTAAGTGACATCCATTCTGGAAACACCATATATTTT. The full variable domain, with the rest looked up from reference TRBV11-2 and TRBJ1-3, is EAGVAQSPRYKIIEKRQSVAFWCNPISGHATLYWYQQILGQGPKLLIQFQNNGVVDDSQLPKDRFSAERLKGVDSTLKIQPAKLEDSAVYLCASNLSDIHSGNTIYFGEGSWLTVV.

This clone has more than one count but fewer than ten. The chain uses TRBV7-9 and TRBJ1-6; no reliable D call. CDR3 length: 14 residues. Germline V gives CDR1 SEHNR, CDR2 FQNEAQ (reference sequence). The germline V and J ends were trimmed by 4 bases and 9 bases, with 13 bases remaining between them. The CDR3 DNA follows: TGTGCCAGCAGCTCACAAGCAAGTAGTTCACCCCTCCACTTT. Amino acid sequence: CASSSQASSSPLHF. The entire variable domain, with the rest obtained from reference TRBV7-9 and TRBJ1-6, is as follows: DTGVSQNPRHKITKRGQNVTFRCDPISEHNRLYWYRQTLGQGPEFLTYFQNEAQLEKSRLLSDRFSAERPKGSFSTLEIQRTEQGDSAMYLCASSSQASSSPLHFGNGTRLTVT.

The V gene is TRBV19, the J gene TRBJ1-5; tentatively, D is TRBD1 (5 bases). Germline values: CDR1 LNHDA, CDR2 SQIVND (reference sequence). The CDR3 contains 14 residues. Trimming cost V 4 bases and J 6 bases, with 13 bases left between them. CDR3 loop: CASSTRQFAQPQHF. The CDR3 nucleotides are TGTGCCAGTAGTACTAGACAGTTCGCTCAGCCCCAGCATTTT.

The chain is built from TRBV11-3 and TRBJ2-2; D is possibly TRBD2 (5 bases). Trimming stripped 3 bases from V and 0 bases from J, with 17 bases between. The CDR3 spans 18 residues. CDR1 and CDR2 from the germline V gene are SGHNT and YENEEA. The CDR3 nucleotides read TGTGCCAGCAGCTTCGGCCACCGCGGAGGAGCGAACACCGGGGAGCTGTTTTTT. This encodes CASSFGHRGGANTGELFF. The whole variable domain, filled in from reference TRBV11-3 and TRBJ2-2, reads EAGVVQSPRYKIIEKKQPVAFWCNPISGHNTLYWYLQNLGQGPELLIRYENEEAVDDSQLPKDRFSAERLKGVDSTLKIQPAELGDSAVYLCASSFGHRGGANTGELFFGEGSRLTVL.

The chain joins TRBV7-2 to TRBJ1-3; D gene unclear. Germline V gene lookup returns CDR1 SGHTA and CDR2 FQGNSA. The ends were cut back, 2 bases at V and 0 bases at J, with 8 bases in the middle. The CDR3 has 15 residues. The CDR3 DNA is TGTGCCAGCAGCTTAATACTTCTCTCTGGAAACACCATATATTTT. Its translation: CASSLILLSGNTIYF.

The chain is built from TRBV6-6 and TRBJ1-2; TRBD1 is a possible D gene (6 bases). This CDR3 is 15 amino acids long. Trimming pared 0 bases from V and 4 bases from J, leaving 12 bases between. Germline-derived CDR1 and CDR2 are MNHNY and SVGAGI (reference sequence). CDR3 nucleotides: TGTGCCAGCAGTTACTCATGGGGGCAAGGCTATGGCTACACCTTC. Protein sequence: CASSYSWGQGYGYTF.